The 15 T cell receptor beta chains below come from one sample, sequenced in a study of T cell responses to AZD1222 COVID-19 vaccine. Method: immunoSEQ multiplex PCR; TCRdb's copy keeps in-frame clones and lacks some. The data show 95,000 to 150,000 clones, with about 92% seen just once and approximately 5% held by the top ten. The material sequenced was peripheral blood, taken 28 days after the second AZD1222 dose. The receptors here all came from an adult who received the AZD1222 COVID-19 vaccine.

In DNA, the CDR3 is TGCAGCGCTGGGGACAGGGAAAAACTGTTTTTT. Its protein product is CSAGDREKLFF. The chain combines TRBV29-1 with TRBJ1-4; 8 nucleotides agree with TRBD1. The V gene end was trimmed by 7 bases and the J gene end by 8 bases; junction bases not matched to a gene: 3. This CDR3 contains 11 residues. CDR1 SQVTM and CDR2 ANQGSEA come from the germline V gene.

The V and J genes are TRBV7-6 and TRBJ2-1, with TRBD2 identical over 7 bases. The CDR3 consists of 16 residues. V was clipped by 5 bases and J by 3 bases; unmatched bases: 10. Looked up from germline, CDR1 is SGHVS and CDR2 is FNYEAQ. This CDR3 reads CASSVGTTPRYNEQFF. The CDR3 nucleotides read TGTGCCAGCAGCGTGGGGACTACCCCTCGCTACAATGAGCAGTTCTTC.

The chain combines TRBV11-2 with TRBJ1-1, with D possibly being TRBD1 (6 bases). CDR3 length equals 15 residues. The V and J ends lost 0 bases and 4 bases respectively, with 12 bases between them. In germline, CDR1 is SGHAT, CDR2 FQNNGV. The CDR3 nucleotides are TGTGCCAGCAGCTTAGACAGGGGACGGAGCACTGAAGCTTTCTTT. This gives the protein CASSLDRGRSTEAFF.

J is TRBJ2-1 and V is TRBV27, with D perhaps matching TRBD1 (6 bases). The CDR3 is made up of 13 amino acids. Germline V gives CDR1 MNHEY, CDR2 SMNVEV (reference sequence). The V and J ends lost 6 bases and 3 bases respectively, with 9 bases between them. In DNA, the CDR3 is TGTGCCAGCAGGGGGGCGGTCTACAATGAGCAGTTCTTC. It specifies CASRGAVYNEQFF.

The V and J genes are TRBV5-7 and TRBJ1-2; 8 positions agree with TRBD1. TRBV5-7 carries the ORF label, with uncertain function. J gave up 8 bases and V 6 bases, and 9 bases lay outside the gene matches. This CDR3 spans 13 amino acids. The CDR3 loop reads CASNQDRADGYTF. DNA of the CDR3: TGTGCCAGCAACCAGGACAGGGCTGACGGCTACACCTTC.

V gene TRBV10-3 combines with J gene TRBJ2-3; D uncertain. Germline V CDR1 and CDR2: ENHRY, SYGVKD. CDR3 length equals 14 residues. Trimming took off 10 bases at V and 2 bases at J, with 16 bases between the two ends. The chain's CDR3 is CATQVPRTTDTQYF. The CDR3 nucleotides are TGTGCCACTCAGGTCCCCAGGACCACAGATACGCAGTATTTT.

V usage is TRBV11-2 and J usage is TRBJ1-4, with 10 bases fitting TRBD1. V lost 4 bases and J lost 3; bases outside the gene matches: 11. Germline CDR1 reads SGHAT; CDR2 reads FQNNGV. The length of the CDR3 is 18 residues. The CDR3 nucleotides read TGTGCCAGCAGCTCACCTTGGGACAGGGGTACGGCTAATGAAAAACTGTTTTTT. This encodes CASSSPWDRGTANEKLFF.

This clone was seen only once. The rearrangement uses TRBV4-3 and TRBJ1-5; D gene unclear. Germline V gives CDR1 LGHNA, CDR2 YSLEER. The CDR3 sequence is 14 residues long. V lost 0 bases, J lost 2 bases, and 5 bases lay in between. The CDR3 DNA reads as TGCGCCAGCAGCCAAGAAGTCCGCAATCAGCCCCAGCATTTT. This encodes CASSQEVRNQPQHF.

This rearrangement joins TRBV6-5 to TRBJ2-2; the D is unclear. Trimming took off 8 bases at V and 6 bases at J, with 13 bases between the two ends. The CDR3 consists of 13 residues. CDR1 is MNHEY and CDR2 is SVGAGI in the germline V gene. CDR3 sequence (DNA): TGTGCCAGCTCCCGGACCGGTCCCGGGGAGCTGTTTTTT. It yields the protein CASSRTGPGELFF.

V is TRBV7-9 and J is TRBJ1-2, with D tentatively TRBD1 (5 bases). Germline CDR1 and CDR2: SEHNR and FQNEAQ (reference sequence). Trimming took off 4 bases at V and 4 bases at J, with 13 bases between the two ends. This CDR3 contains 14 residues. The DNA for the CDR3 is TGTGCCAGCAGCTCGGAACAGGTCATCTATGGCTACACCTTC. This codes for CASSSEQVIYGYTF. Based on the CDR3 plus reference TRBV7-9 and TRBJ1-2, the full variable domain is DTGVSQNPRHKITKRGQNVTFRCDPISEHNRLYWYRQTLGQGPEFLTYFQNEAQLEKSRLLSDRFSAERPKGSFSTLEIQRTEQGDSAMYLCASSSEQVIYGYTFGSGTRLTVV.

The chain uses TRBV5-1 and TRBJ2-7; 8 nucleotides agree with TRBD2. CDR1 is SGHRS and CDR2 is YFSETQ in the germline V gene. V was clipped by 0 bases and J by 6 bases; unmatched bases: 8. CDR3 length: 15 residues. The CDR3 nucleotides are TGCGCCAGCAGCTTGGAAAGCGGGAGTCACAGCGAGCAGTACTTC. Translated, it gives CASSLESGSHSEQYF.

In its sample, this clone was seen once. The CDR3 coding sequence is TGTGCCAGCAGCCAAGGGACTAGCAAATACGAGCAGTACTTC. Translating gives CASSQGTSKYEQYF. The V and J genes are TRBV6-2 or TRBV6-3 and TRBJ2-7; 9 bases agree with TRBD2. Germline CDR1 and CDR2: MNHEY and SVGEGT. With 6 bases clipped from V and 4 bases from J, the junction kept 7 bases outside the gene matches. The CDR3 is 14 residues long.

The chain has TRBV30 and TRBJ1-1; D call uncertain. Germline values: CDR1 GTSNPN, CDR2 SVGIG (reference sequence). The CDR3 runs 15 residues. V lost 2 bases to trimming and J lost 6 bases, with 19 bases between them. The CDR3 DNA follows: TGTGCCTGGAGTCAAGGTATAGAAGGGCTCGCTGAAGCTTTCTTT. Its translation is CAWSQGIEGLAEAFF.

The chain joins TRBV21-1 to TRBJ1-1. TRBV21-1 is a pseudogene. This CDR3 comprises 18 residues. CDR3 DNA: TGTGCCAGCAGCACCCCTTCGCCCATCGGGGTGATTTACACTGAAGCTTTCTTT. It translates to CASSTPSPIGVIYTEAFF.

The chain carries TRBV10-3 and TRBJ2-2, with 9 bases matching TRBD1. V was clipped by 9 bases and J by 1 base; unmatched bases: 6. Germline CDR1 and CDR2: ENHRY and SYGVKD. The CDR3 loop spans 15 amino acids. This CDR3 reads CAISTGGGNTGELFF. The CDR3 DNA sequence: TGTGCCATTAGCACAGGGGGCGGGAACACCGGGGAGCTGTTTTTT.